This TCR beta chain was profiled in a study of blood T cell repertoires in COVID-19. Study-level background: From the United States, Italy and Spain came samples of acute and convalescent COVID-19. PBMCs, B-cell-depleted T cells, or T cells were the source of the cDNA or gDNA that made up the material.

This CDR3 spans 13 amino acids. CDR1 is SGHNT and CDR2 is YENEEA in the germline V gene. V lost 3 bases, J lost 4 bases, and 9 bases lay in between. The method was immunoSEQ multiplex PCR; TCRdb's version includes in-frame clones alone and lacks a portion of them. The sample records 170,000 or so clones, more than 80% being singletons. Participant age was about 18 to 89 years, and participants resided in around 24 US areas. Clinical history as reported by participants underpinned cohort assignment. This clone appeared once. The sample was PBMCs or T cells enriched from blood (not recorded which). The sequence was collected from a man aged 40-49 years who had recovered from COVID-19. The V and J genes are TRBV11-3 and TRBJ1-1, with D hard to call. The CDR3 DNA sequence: TGTGCCAGCAGCTTCGGACTCTCCACTGAAGCTTTCTTT. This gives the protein CASSFGLSTEAFF.